Shown below are 16 T cell receptor beta chains from a single sample sequenced in a study of cytomegalovirus exposure and HLA in healthy donors. TCRdb's copy holds only in-frame clones and misses some; the assay was immunoSEQ multiplex PCR. The sample holds over 150,000 clones, around 96% seen once. Material for sequencing was PBMCs. These receptors originate from a woman aged 18-29 years in good health and CMV-seronegative.

The J gene is TRBJ1-2, the V gene TRBV21-1; the DNA was not used to check the table's D call, TRBD1. TRBV21-1 is tagged as a pseudogene. This CDR3 comprises 17 residues. The CDR3 coding sequence is TGTGCCAGCAGCAAAGTTCAGGAGACAGTGACTAACTATGGCTACACCTTC. It specifies CASSKVQETVTNYGYTF.

The CDR3 coding sequence is TGTGCCAGCAGCGGGGGGACAGGGTATCAGCCCCAGCATTTT. It encodes CASSGGTGYQPQHF. The chain recombines TRBV9 with TRBJ1-5; TRBD1 matches at 9 bases. CDR3 length: 14 amino acids. Germline-derived CDR1 and CDR2 are SGDLS and YYNGEE. Trimming cost V 3 bases and J 5 bases; bases outside gene matches: 3.

This rearrangement joins TRBV7-2 to TRBJ2-5; 9 bases match TRBD2. Per germline, CDR1 SGHTA and CDR2 FQGNSA. After removal of 1 base from V and 2 bases from J, the junction contained 8 bases not matched to a gene. The CDR3 has 17 amino acids. The CDR3 loop reads CASSLGGRSGGQETQYF. CDR3 bases: TGTGCCAGCAGCTTAGGGGGGAGGAGCGGGGGGCAAGAGACCCAGTACTTC.

The rearrangement links TRBV4-3 to TRBJ1-6; D gene ambiguous. This CDR3 spans 16 amino acids. The V gene lost 0 bases and the J gene lost 7 bases, with 13 bases spanning the gap. Germline values: CDR1 LGHNA, CDR2 YSLEER. CDR3 nucleotide sequence: TGCGCCAGCAGCCAAGATTGCGGGTCGGGGAATTCACCCCTCCACTTT. As protein: CASSQDCGSGNSPLHF.

The chain links TRBV27 to TRBJ2-3; 8 bases align to TRBD1. Germline loops: CDR1 MNHEY, CDR2 SMNVEV (reference sequence). J lost 1 base, V lost 7 bases, and 7 bases had no gene match. This CDR3 has 15 amino acids. As DNA, the CDR3 is TGTGCCAGCAAGGGACAGGAATCCCGCACAGATACGCAGTATTTT. The encoded protein is CASKGQESRTDTQYF.

The V gene is TRBV9, the J gene TRBJ1-3; 12 positions match TRBD1. The CDR3 spans 17 residues. V lost 4 bases, J lost 4 bases, and 9 bases stayed unmatched. Germline assignment: CDR1 SGDLS and CDR2 YYNGEE. DNA of the CDR3: TGTGCCAGCAGCAATAACCGGGACAGGGGGCCAGGAAACACCATATATTTT. Protein: CASSNNRDRGPGNTIYF.

This clone was observed a few times. This chain uses TRBV7-2 with TRBJ1-3, with D hard to call. With 1 base removed from V and 1 base from J, the gap between germline ends came to 8 bases. The germline V gene encodes CDR1 SGHTA and CDR2 FQGNSA. The CDR3 spans 15 residues. The CDR3 spells CASSLVSVSGNTIYF. In nucleotides, the CDR3 is TGTGCCAGCAGCTTAGTTTCGGTTTCTGGAAACACCATATATTTT.

The chain uses TRBV9 and TRBJ1-2; TRBD1 is a possible D gene (6 bases). Trimming cost V 3 bases and J 8 bases, with 11 bases left between them. Germline values: CDR1 SGDLS, CDR2 YYNGEE. This CDR3 region has 12 residues. The chain's CDR3 is CASSDRVEGYTF. CDR3 sequence (DNA): TGTGCCAGCAGCGACAGGGTGGAAGGCTACACCTTC.

The chain carries TRBV9 and TRBJ1-2; TRBD1 is a possible D gene (5 bases). CDR1 and CDR2 from the germline V gene are SGDLS and YYNGEE. The CDR3 has 15 amino acids. Trimming cost V 0 bases and J 4 bases, with 13 bases left between them. For the CDR3, the DNA is TGTGCCAGCAGCGTAGGTTGGCAGGGCGGCTATGGCTACACCTTC. This encodes CASSVGWQGGYGYTF.

The chain carries TRBV6-5 and TRBJ2-3; 9 bases agree with TRBD2. Germline V gives CDR1 MNHEY, CDR2 SVGAGI. The CDR3 covers 15 residues. V was clipped by 4 bases and J by 13 bases; unmatched bases: 15. As DNA, the CDR3 is TGTGCCAGCAGTTGGTCCTCTGGCGGGGGGGCTTACAAGTATTTT. Translation gives CASSWSSGGGAYKYF.

The V call is TRBV11-2, the J call TRBJ2-5, with D tentatively TRBD1 (6 bases). Germline CDR1 and CDR2: SGHAT and FQNNGV. The germline V and J ends were trimmed by 0 bases and 0 bases, with 8 bases remaining between them. CDR3 size: 15 residues. CDR3 nucleotide sequence: TGTGCCAGCAGCTTAGACGGGACACACCAAGAGACCCAGTACTTC. It encodes CASSLDGTHQETQYF.

The chain is built from TRBV18 and TRBJ1-5; D perhaps matches TRBD1 (6 bases). Germline V gene sequence: CDR1 KGHSH, CDR2 LQKENI. The CDR3 covers 14 residues. Deletions cut 4 bases from V and 7 bases from J, with 14 bases between. Here the CDR3 DNA reads TGTGCCAGCTCACGGCAACAGGGAGACCAGCCCCAGCATTTT. This sequence encodes CASSRQQGDQPQHF.

This chain connects TRBV6-5 to TRBJ2-5, with TRBD1 identical over 8 bases. Germline V CDR1 and CDR2: MNHEY, SVGAGI. J gave up 10 bases and V 6 bases, and 16 bases lay outside the gene matches. This CDR3 has 15 residues. DNA for the CDR3: TGTGCCAGCAGCCTGGCAGGGGGCAAAGGCGGAGACCAGTACTTC. The encoded protein is CASSLAGGKGGDQYF.

The chain links TRBV6-4 to TRBJ2-7; 8 nucleotides match TRBD2. The CDR3 sequence is 12 residues long. With 7 bases clipped from V and 13 bases from J, the junction kept 12 bases outside the gene matches. CDR1 and CDR2 (germline): MRHNA, SNTAGT. The CDR3 coding sequence is TGTGCCAGCATTCGCGGGGGGATCCCAGCATACTTC. Encoded protein: CASIRGGIPAYF.

The chain uses TRBV5-4 and TRBJ2-3; 11 nucleotides agree with TRBD2. The germline V gene encodes CDR1 SGHNT and CDR2 YYREEE (reference sequence). After removal of 0 bases from V and 8 bases from J, the junction contained 11 bases not matched to a gene. The CDR3 is 17 residues long. CDR3 in DNA: TGTGCCAGCAGCTTGGGAGGGCTAGCGGGGGGAAAGAGTACGCAGTATTTT. It codes for CASSLGGLAGGKSTQYF.

This clone was recorded only once. The CDR3 is CASSLARATGVPYEQYF. The DNA for the CDR3 is TGTGCCAGCAGCTTAGCCCGCGCGACAGGGGTCCCCTACGAGCAGTACTTC. The rearrangement uses TRBV7-6 and TRBJ2-7, with 8 positions matching TRBD1. Trimming removed 0 bases from V and 2 bases from J; junction bases left unmatched: 9. Germline values: CDR1 SGHVS, CDR2 FNYEAQ. The length of the CDR3 is 17 residues. Combining the CDR3 with reference TRBV7-6 and TRBJ2-7 gives the whole variable domain GAGVSQSPRYKVTKRGQDVALRCDPISGHVSLYWYRQALGQGPEFLTYFNYEAQQDKSGLPNDRFSAERPEGSISTLTIQRTEQRDSAMYRCASSLARATGVPYEQYFGPGTRLTVT.